These T cell receptor beta chains were read from a single sample in a study of blood T cell repertoires in COVID-19. The protocol was immunoSEQ multiplex PCR, while the TCRdb copy is restricted to in-frame clones and leaves out a portion. The sample consists of some 78,000 clones, around 86% of them appearing once. The specimen was peripheral blood. The receptors shown here come from a man in his forties or fifties with active or convalescent COVID-19. CDR3s leave out the opening cysteine and the closing phenylalanine or tryptophan. Size values are once, few and many counts, or a class for expanded clones, and some rows have none.

>-|TRBV9|TRBJ1-2
ASTVGGGSGYT
>-|TRBV3-1/TRBV3-2|TRBJ2-4
ASSQSQVGGVDIQY
>-|TRBV7-2|TRBJ1-5
ASSPRGGNQPQH
>large|TRBV4-1|TRBJ1-1
ASSPDRGRQPLQGAF
>-|TRBV11-3|TRBJ2-1
ASSLEDGNNEQF
>-|TRBV5-1|TRBJ1-2
ASSFGHRGLGGFDYGYT
>few|TRBV5-1|TRBJ2-1
ASSLIAGGIHNEQF
>-|TRBV29-1|TRBJ1-1
SVPTGNTEAF
>once|TRBV28|TRBJ1-5
ASSPWGDRDSNQPQH
>-|TRBV10-3|TRBJ1-1
AISDFGNTEAF
>-|TRBV19|TRBJ2-2
ASSSWTGRGPGELF
>-|TRBV19|TRBJ2-2
ASSIPTGGNTGELF
>-|TRBV9|TRBJ2-5
ASSVGASGEETQY
>-|TRBV10-1|TRBJ2-3
ASSGSGSGEDTQY
>-|TRBV12-3/TRBV12-4|TRBJ1-5
ASSLVGAQPQH
>few|TRBV6-5|TRBJ2-6
ASSYGQGSGANVLT
>once|TRBV28|TRBJ2-2
ASNRGGNTGELF
>once|TRBV5-4|TRBJ2-7
ASSLERTRVEQY
>-|TRBV12-5|TRBJ2-1
ASGGTSGFGEQF
>-|TRBV6-5|TRBJ2-5
ASNHSGGKY
>-|TRBV19|TRBJ2-7
ASSIRQGEGYEQY
>-|TRBV11-2|TRBJ2-3
ASSLGASSSGTDTQY
>-|TRBV4-3|TRBJ2-1
ASSQAGTGYGGYNEQF
>-|TRBV18|TRBJ1-1
ASSPIQGSMNTEAF
>once|TRBV27|TRBJ2-6
ASSLSRGDRGSGANVLT
>-|TRBV10-1|TRBJ1-2
ASSERIRGGYT
>-|TRBV6-5|TRBJ2-2
ASSYFRTTNTGELF
>-|TRBV19|TRBJ2-3
ASSIGFRATDTQY
>-|TRBV5-1|TRBJ1-1
ATSQGMNTEAF
>-|TRBV27|TRBJ2-7
ASSFAGQAYEQY
>-|TRBV7-2|TRBJ1-2
ASSFTRNYGYT
>-|TRBV19|TRBJ2-7
ASSIGGHTLSYEQY
>-|TRBV2|TRBJ2-1
ASNPWAGGIDDEQF
>-|TRBV2|TRBJ2-3
ASTYRASGTDTQY
>-|TRBV28|TRBJ1-2
ASRRQGNGYT
>-|TRBV5-5|TRBJ1-2
ASSLAAGTYGYT
>few|TRBV19|TRBJ1-3
ASSSTGTGNTIY
>-|TRBV28|TRBJ2-3
ASSFLAVAGGSDTQY
>-|TRBV7-9|TRBJ1-1
ASSLQGNTEAF
>-|TRBV6-1|TRBJ2-1
ASSENGFSGRASYNEQF
>-|TRBV7-2|TRBJ2-6
ASSPATGAGANVLT
>-|TRBV20-1|TRBJ2-1
SALRGNEQF
>-|TRBV5-6|TRBJ1-3
ASSLAPTGGGNTIY
>-|TRBV5-1|TRBJ2-3
ASSLEGQDGTDTQY
>-|TRBV7-2|TRBJ2-7
ASSPRVSYEQY
>-|TRBV28|TRBJ2-5
ASRQDRGRQETQY
>-|TRBV6-6|TRBJ1-1
ASRRTADTEAF
>-|TRBV5-6|TRBJ2-7
ASSSSSYEQY
>-|TRBV30|TRBJ2-7
AWSQGQGWDEQY
>few|TRBV28|TRBJ1-5
ASLPGLYQPQH
>-|TRBV19|TRBJ2-5
ASMDSGRGRETQY
>-|TRBV11-2|TRBJ2-7
ASSLNNALSGQAYEQY
>-|TRBV5-4|TRBJ1-5
ASPARRYSNQPQH
>-|TRBV6-6|TRBJ2-1
ASSYSMGQGSEQF
>once|TRBV28|TRBJ2-7
ASSRDTYEQY
>-|TRBV6-1|TRBJ2-1
ASSELGTGGFRQF
>-|TRBV6-4|TRBJ2-2
ATRTGNSNTGELF